The clone carrying this T cell receptor beta chain was seen ten or more times. The data were taken from a study of regulatory T cells in long-lasting Graves disease. CDR3 length: 15 amino acids. V was pared by 5 bases and J by 5 bases, with 9 bases of the junction left unmatched. Germline lookup yields CDR1 MNHNS and CDR2 SASEGT. Researchers made TCR beta libraries by using iRepertoire HTBI primers and running Arm-PCR on CDR3 regions. Per the original data handling: Sample data revealed approximately 56 TRBV and over twelve TRBJ segments. MiXCR, run by TCRdb on the multiplex PCR reads, gives a single entry per CDR3 protein. The V and J calls and clone size are TCRdb's, not the authors'. This table holds 350,000 to 500,000 distinct CDR3 sequences, 21% found once. Stated time point: persistent/refractory GD, antithyroid drugs over 5 years with positive TRAb. The authors made the TCR library using RNA they extracted from PBMCs.

The source was peripheral blood mononuclear cells (PBMCs), collected when the disease was refractory, from a patient treated with antithyroid drugs. The TCR was taken from a female donor with Graves disease. The rearrangement joins TRBV6-1 to TRBJ2-5; 9 bases are a match to TRBD1. The CDR3 region has the DNA TGTGCCAGCAGTAACGCGGGACAGGGTCATGAGACCCAGTACTTC. Its translation is CASSNAGQGHETQYF.